One and the same sample provided the 22 T cell receptor beta chains below, sequenced in a study of T cell repertoires in cytomegalovirus infection. Their specific antigens are unknown. From the reads, TCRdb called clonotypes with MiXCR, one entry per CDR3 protein. The sample has about half a million distinct CDR3 sequences; 25% to 35% are singletons. The material sequenced was cultured PBMCs, taken from culture after CMV antigen stimulation. The receptors were gathered from a human donor in good health (CMV status not recorded). Some clones in this sample may be carry-over from other donors' samples.

The chain is built from TRBV28 and TRBJ1-5, with 8 positions matching TRBD1. The germline CDR1 and CDR2 sequences are MDHEN and SYDVKM. The CDR3 has 17 amino acids. J was trimmed by 1 base and V by 6 bases; bases with no gene match: 11. CDR3 in amino acids: CASSHDDRGRSNQPQHF. The CDR3, as DNA: TGTGCCAGCAGCCACGACGACAGGGGTCGAAGCAATCAGCCCCAGCATTTT.

This clonotype was counted only a few times. The chain has TRBV29-1 and TRBJ2-5; TRBD1 aligns across 10 bases. From germline, CDR1 is SQVTM and CDR2 ANQGSEA. The CDR3 totals 13 residues. V was pared by 8 bases and J by 5 bases, with 8 bases of the junction left unmatched. CDR3 sequence reads: CSHGGQGLETQYF. CDR3 DNA sequence: TGCAGCCATGGGGGACAGGGGTTGGAGACCCAGTACTTC.

This clonotype was counted at least ten times. V gene TRBV7-2 combines with J gene TRBJ2-3; 10 positions agree with TRBD2. The germline CDR1 and CDR2 sequences are SGHTA and FQGNSA. CDR3 length equals 16 residues. The J segment lost 1 base and the V segment lost 4 bases, leaving 5 bases of the junction unmatched. For the CDR3, the DNA is TGTGCCAGCAGCTCCGGACTAGCGGAAGGCACAGATACGCAGTATTTT. It codes for CASSSGLAEGTDTQYF. Complete variable domain (other parts from reference TRBV7-2 and TRBJ2-3): GAGVSQSPSNKVTEKGKDVELRCDPISGHTALYWYRQSLGQGLEFLIYFQGNSAPDKSGLPSDRFSAERTGGSVSTLTIQRTQQEDSAVYLCASSSGLAEGTDTQYFGPGTRLTVL.

The V and J genes are TRBV12-3 or TRBV12-4 and TRBJ1-1; D may be TRBD1 (5 bases). V lost 4 bases to trimming and J lost 4 bases, with 13 bases between them. The length of the CDR3 is 14 residues. The CDR3 DNA follows: TGTGCCAGCAGTTGGGGGGAGGGAATCACTGAAGCTTTCTTT. This sequence encodes CASSWGEGITEAFF.

The chain has TRBV18 and TRBJ2-7; the D is unclear. V lost 0 bases and J 3 bases, leaving 6 bases between the germline ends. The CDR3 spans 13 residues. CDR1 and CDR2 (germline): KGHSH, LQKENI. CDR3 sequence (DNA): TGTGCCAGCTCACCACCGGGGATCTACGAGCAGTACGTC. Amino acid sequence: CASSPPGIYEQYV.

This clonotype was recorded a few times. The chain recombines TRBV12-3 or TRBV12-4 with TRBJ2-1, with a tentative D call TRBD1 (6 bases). Trimming took 3 bases from V and 6 from J, leaving 15 bases between them. The CDR3 is made up of 15 amino acids. CDR3 region: CASSFQNREGNEQFF. CDR3 sequence (DNA): TGTGCCAGCAGTTTTCAAAACAGGGAAGGCAATGAGCAGTTCTTC.

The chain employs TRBV7-2 and TRBJ1-2; the D is unclear. Germline V gives CDR1 SGHTA, CDR2 FQGNSA. V lost 5 bases to trimming and J lost 1 base, with 11 bases between them. The length of the CDR3 is 14 residues. The CDR3: CASSQLVLNYGYTF. The CDR3 nucleotides are TGTGCCAGCAGCCAGTTGGTCCTTAACTATGGCTACACCTTC. The variable domain in full, completed from reference TRBV7-2 and TRBJ1-2, reads GAGVSQSPSNKVTEKGKDVELRCDPISGHTALYWYRQSLGQGLEFLIYFQGNSAPDKSGLPSDRFSAERTGGSVSTLTIQRTQQEDSAVYLCASSQLVLNYGYTFGSGTRLTVV.

The gene calls are TRBV29-1 and TRBJ2-3; D gene ambiguous. Germline CDR1 reads SQVTM; CDR2 reads ANQGSEA. This CDR3 region has 15 residues. V gave up 8 bases and J gave up 5 bases, with 23 bases separating them. As DNA, the CDR3 is TGCAGCTTCACCCCAAGAAGGGCTGTGGTAGATACGCAGTATTTT. This codes for CSFTPRRAVVDTQYF.

The chain recombines TRBV11-2 with TRBJ2-2; the D gene is possibly TRBD1 (5 bases). The CDR3 totals 15 residues. V was trimmed by 1 base and J by 6 bases, leaving 12 bases between them. CDR1 is SGHAT, CDR2 FQNNGV, per germline. The CDR3 region is CASSLVSGSAGELFF. The CDR3 nucleotides read TGTGCCAGCAGCTTAGTTTCAGGGTCCGCCGGGGAGCTGTTTTTT.

This clonotype has only a few counts. V is TRBV5-4 and J is TRBJ2-2; D unresolved. CDR1 SGHNT and CDR2 YYREEE come from the germline V gene (reference sequence). The CDR3 is 14 residues long. Trimming shortened V by 0 bases and J by 5 bases, and 8 bases separated the two germline ends. The CDR3: CASSLGGRTGELFF. Written as DNA, the CDR3 is TGTGCCAGCAGCTTGGGAGGCCGGACCGGGGAGCTGTTTTTT.

The chain's CDR3 is CASSFASGGAQNKDEQFF. The CDR3, as DNA: TGTGCCAGCAGTTTTGCCTCAGGGGGCGCCCAGAATAAGGATGAGCAGTTCTTC. This chain connects TRBV6-2 or TRBV6-3 to TRBJ2-1; 8 nucleotides match TRBD1. This CDR3 spans 18 amino acids. Germline V gene lookup returns CDR1 MNHEY and CDR2 SVGEGT. J lost 8 bases, V lost 4 bases, and 19 bases had no gene match.

V and J are TRBV27 and TRBJ2-7; TRBD2 matches 11 bases. The CDR3 runs 15 residues. Germline loops: CDR1 MNHEY, CDR2 SMNVEV (reference sequence). The V and J ends lost 5 bases and 2 bases, in that order; junction bases with no gene match: 5. CDR3 region: CASSNLAGGTYEQYF. In nucleotides, the CDR3 is TGTGCCAGCAGTAACCTAGCGGGAGGAACCTACGAGCAGTACTTC.

The chain uses TRBV19 and TRBJ2-1; 7 nucleotides line up with TRBD1. V shed 5 bases, J shed 5 bases, and the junction held 6 bases outside the gene matches. CDR3 length: 14 amino acids. CDR1 is LNHDA, CDR2 SQIVND, per germline (reference sequence). CDR3 in amino acids: CASSPQGQDNEQFF. CDR3 nucleotide sequence: TGTGCCAGTAGTCCCCAAGGACAGGACAATGAGCAGTTCTTC. Full variable domain (missing parts from reference TRBV19 and TRBJ2-1): DGGITQSPKYLFRKEGQNVTLSCEQNLNHDAMYWYRQDPGQGLRLIYYSQIVNDFQKGDIAEGYSVSREKKESFPLTVTSAQKNPTAFYLCASSPQGQDNEQFFGPGTRLTVL.

V usage is TRBV6-5 and J usage is TRBJ2-1, with 9 positions matching TRBD2. V lost 8 bases and J lost 8; bases outside the gene matches: 13. This CDR3 comprises 15 residues. Germline-derived CDR1 and CDR2 are MNHEY and SVGAGI. The chain's CDR3 is CASSKSGGRAHEQFF. The CDR3 DNA reads TGTGCCAGCTCAAAGAGTGGCGGGAGGGCCCATGAGCAGTTCTTC.

This chain joins TRBV20-1 and TRBJ2-3; possibly TRBD2 for D (6 bases). Trimming took 6 bases from V and 2 from J, leaving 18 bases between them. The germline gives CDR1 DFQATT, CDR2 SNEGSKA (reference sequence). This CDR3 region has 15 residues. The CDR3 sequence: CSADDRDSNTDTQYF. CDR3 sequence (DNA): TGCAGTGCGGACGACCGGGACTCCAACACAGATACGCAGTATTTT.

This clonotype has at least ten counts. V gene TRBV27 combines with J gene TRBJ2-1; D is ambiguous. Trimming shortened V by 8 bases and J by 2 bases, and 19 bases separated the two germline ends. Per the germline V gene, CDR1 is MNHEY and CDR2 is SMNVEV (reference sequence). The CDR3 totals 16 residues. This CDR3 is CASFLSGEVAYNEQFF. CDR3 in DNA: TGTGCCAGCTTCCTCAGTGGGGAAGTCGCCTACAATGAGCAGTTCTTC.

This clonotype was seen repeatedly, ten times or more. This sequence joins TRBV7-2 and TRBJ2-7; the match to TRBD1 covers 8 bases. Losses at the gene ends were 5 bases for V and 9 bases for J; bases not matched to a gene: 9. The length of the CDR3 is 13 residues. In germline, CDR1 is SGHTA, CDR2 FQGNSA. The CDR3 DNA is TGTGCCAGCAGCCCGGACAGGGATTTGGTGCAGTACGTC. It is translated as CASSPDRDLVQYV.

J is TRBJ2-6 and V is TRBV10-3; D gene uncertain. Per germline, CDR1 ENHRY and CDR2 SYGVKD. Trimming took off 6 bases at V and 0 bases at J, with 15 bases between the two ends. This CDR3 has 17 residues. CDR3 nucleotide sequence: TGTGCCATCAGCGGCGGATCTTTAAGCTCTGGGGCCAACGTCCTGACTTTC. Its protein is CAISGGSLSSGANVLTF.

The chain carries TRBV29-1 and TRBJ1-1; a weak D match, TRBD1 (5 bases). CDR3 size: 12 residues. Germline CDR1 and CDR2: SQVTM and ANQGSEA. The V and J ends lost 4 bases and 8 bases respectively, with 14 bases between them. The CDR3 nucleotides read TGCAGCGTTGCGGAATTCGGGACGGAAGCTTTCTTT. It encodes CSVAEFGTEAFF.

The chain has TRBV4-1 and TRBJ2-1; a weak D match, TRBD1 (6 bases). Germline-derived CDR1 and CDR2 are MGHRA and YSYEKL. The CDR3 length is 16 residues. V was clipped by 2 bases and J by 0 bases, with 11 bases between them. The CDR3 region has the DNA TGCGCCAGCAGCCAACGGACAGATAGCTCCTACAATGAGCAGTTCTTC. This gives the protein CASSQRTDSSYNEQFF.

This chain links TRBV6-6 with TRBJ2-7, with D possibly being TRBD1 (6 bases). V lost 0 bases and J lost 2, with 8 bases in between. CDR3 size: 14 residues. Germline V gives CDR1 MNHNY, CDR2 SVGAGI (reference sequence). The CDR3 loop is CASSYSPGAYEQYF. CDR3 bases: TGTGCCAGCAGTTACTCCCCAGGGGCCTACGAGCAGTACTTC.

This clonotype was observed a single time. The V call is TRBV5-1, the J call TRBJ1-6, with unresolved D. Deletions cut 2 bases from V and 9 bases from J, with 12 bases between. Germline lookup yields CDR1 SGHRS and CDR2 YFSETQ. The CDR3 covers 14 residues. CDR3 protein: CASSFGERRSPLHF. DNA for the CDR3: TGCGCCAGCAGCTTTGGGGAACGGCGTTCACCCCTCCACTTT.